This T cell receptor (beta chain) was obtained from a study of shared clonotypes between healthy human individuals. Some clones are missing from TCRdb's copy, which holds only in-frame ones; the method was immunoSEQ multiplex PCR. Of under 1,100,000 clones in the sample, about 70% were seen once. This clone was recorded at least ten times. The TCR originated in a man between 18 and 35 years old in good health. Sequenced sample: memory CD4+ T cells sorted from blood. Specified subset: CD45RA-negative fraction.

The CDR3 sequence: CASNTGPLSYGYTF. The CDR3 DNA reads TGTGCCAGCAACACTGGACCGCTTAGCTATGGCTACACCTTC. The chain has TRBV5-5 and TRBJ1-2; D is uncertain. From germline, CDR1 is SGHKS and CDR2 YYEKEE (reference sequence). The ends were cut back, 6 bases at V and 4 bases at J, with 16 bases in the middle. The CDR3 is 14 residues long. Combining the CDR3 with reference TRBV5-5 and TRBJ1-2 gives the whole variable domain DAGVTQSPTHLIKTRGQQVTLRCSPISGHKSVSWYQQVLGQGPQFIFQYYEKEERGRGNFPDRFSARQFPNYSSELNVNALLLGDSALYLCASNTGPLSYGYTFGSGTRLTVV.